The sample holds a few counts of the clone carrying this T cell receptor beta chain. CDR1 and CDR2 from the germline V gene are SGHTA and FQGNSA. The V and J ends lost 5 bases and 1 base respectively, with 8 bases between them. The CDR3 is 13 residues long. This specimen belongs to a study of blood T cell repertoires in COVID-19. Profiling relied on immunoSEQ multiplex PCR, and the TCRdb table lists in-frame clones only, not all of them. The repertoire has tens of thousands of clones, around 90% of them found once; the top ten carry approximately 6%. Sequencing used peripheral blood. The V gene is TRBV7-2, the J gene TRBJ1-1; D may be TRBD1 (6 bases). This TCR came from a woman older than 75 with acute or convalescent COVID-19. The CDR3 nucleotides read TGTGCCAGCAGCCCGGGACAGAACACTGAAGCTTTCTTT. It is translated as CASSPGQNTEAFF.